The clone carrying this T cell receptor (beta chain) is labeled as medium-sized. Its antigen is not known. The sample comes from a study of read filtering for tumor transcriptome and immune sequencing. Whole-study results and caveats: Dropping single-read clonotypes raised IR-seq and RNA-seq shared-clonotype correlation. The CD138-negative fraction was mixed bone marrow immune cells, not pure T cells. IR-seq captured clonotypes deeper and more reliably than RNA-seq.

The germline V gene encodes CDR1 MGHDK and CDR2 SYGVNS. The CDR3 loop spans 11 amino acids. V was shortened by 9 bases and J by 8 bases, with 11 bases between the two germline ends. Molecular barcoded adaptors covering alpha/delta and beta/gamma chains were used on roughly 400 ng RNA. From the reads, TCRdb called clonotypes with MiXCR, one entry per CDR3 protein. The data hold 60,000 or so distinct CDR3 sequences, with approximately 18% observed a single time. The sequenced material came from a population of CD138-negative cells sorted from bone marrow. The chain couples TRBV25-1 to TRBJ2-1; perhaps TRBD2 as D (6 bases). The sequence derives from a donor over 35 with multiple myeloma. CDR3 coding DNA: TGTGCCAGTGCCCCGGGGGATGAGCAGTTCTTC. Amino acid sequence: CASAPGDEQFF. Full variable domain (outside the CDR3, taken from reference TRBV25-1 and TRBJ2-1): EADIYQTPRYLVIGTGKKITLECSQTMGHDKMYWYQQDPGMELHLIHYSYGVNSTEKGDLSSESTVSRIRTEHFPLTLESARPSHTSQYLCASAPGDEQFFGPGTRLTVL.